This T cell receptor (beta chain) was recorded in a study of blood T cell repertoires in COVID-19. Overall study: Material from acute and convalescent COVID-19 was sourced from the United States, Italy and Spain. T cells, B-cell-depleted T cells, or PBMCs provided the cDNA or gDNA that served as material.

As handled by the study authors: Nucleated cell counts were estimated from reference gene primer amplification. Measured with immunoSEQ multiplex PCR; TCRdb has only the in-frame clones, and not every one. V, J and clone size were drawn from that table, and D and trimming were deduced from the DNA. The sample carries 250,000 or so clones, about nine tenths recorded once. V trimming: 1 base; J trimming: 3 bases; junction bases outside the gene matches: 3. The V gene's germline CDR1 is SGHNT and CDR2 YYREEE (reference sequence). The CDR3 covers 16 residues. This TCR derives from a woman aged 25 to 39 with active or convalescent COVID-19. This sequence joins TRBV5-4 and TRBJ2-7; 14 bases are a match to TRBD2. Sequenced input: peripheral blood. The CDR3 sequence is CASSLRGLAGGYEQYF. CDR3 bases: TGTGCCAGCAGCTTGCGCGGACTAGCGGGGGGCTACGAGCAGTACTTC.